Below are 5 T cell receptor beta chains sequenced from a single sample in a study of cytomegalovirus exposure and HLA in healthy donors. The PCR made use of 60 Vbeta and 13 Jbeta primers. Clones were sequenced by immunoSEQ multiplex PCR, and TCRdb holds only the in-frame ones, with some missing. This sample has fewer than 250,000 clones, with 60% to 80% found just once. Sequences were obtained from PBMCs. The receptors derive from a man between 18 and 29 years old in good health and CMV-seronegative.

The chain joins TRBV7-2 to TRBJ2-7; TRBD1 aligns across 11 bases. The V gene's germline CDR1 is SGHTA and CDR2 FQGNSA. There are 15 residues in the CDR3. The junction had 8 bases not matched to a gene; V was cut back by 5 bases and J by 5 bases. Here the CDR3 reads CASSGSDRGLNEQYF. The CDR3 DNA reads TGTGCCAGCAGCGGGTCGGACAGGGGGCTTAACGAGCAGTACTTC.

The CDR3, as DNA: TGTGCCAGCAGTGAAGTTTTGGCACAAGAGACCCAGTACTTC. This encodes CASSEVLAQETQYF. V gene TRBV6-1 combines with J gene TRBJ2-5; no clear D gene. Germline CDR1 and CDR2: MNHNS and SASEGT. Trimming removed 1 base at V and 2 bases at J, with 8 bases between. CDR3 length: 14 amino acids.

The chain carries TRBV7-9 and TRBJ2-7; maybe TRBD1 (6 bases). With 1 base removed from V and 3 bases from J, the gap between germline ends came to 7 bases. The CDR3 totals 13 residues. Looked up from germline, CDR1 is SEHNR and CDR2 is FQNEAQ (reference sequence). CDR3 residues: CASSLVGGYEQYF. The CDR3, as DNA: TGTGCCAGCAGCTTAGTAGGGGGCTACGAGCAGTACTTC.

In regard to this clone: The same CDR3 also results from other DNA sequences found in this sample. The V gene is TRBV12-5, the J gene TRBJ1-5; D perhaps matches TRBD1 (6 bases). The V end was cut by 6 bases, the J end by 1 base, with 19 bases between. From germline, CDR1 is LGHNT and CDR2 FRNRAP. This CDR3 comprises 17 residues. The CDR3 nucleotides are TGTGCTAGTGGAAAGGTCCAGGGGCGAGGGAGCAATCAGCCCCAGCATTTT. Translated, it gives CASGKVQGRGSNQPQHF.

This clone was seen more than once but under ten times. The V call is TRBV4-2, the J call TRBJ1-1, with D possibly matching TRBD1 (5 bases). The CDR3 has 16 amino acids. The V and J ends lost 0 bases and 4 bases respectively, with 15 bases between them. Germline V CDR1 and CDR2: LGHNA, YNFKEQ. DNA for the CDR3: TGTGCCAGCAGCCAAGAGATAGGCAGGAGGGGCACTGAAGCTTTCTTT. It is translated as CASSQEIGRRGTEAFF.